The source of this T cell receptor (beta chain) is a study of T cells after yellow fever vaccination. On the study more broadly: Libraries from low-cell-number fractions were prepared with the SMART-Seq v4 Ultra Low Input RNA kit. Whole-study results and caveats: In post-booster samples, most primary-vaccination clones reappeared (roughly 96% CD4, 70% to 90% CD8). By day 5 rather than day 15, the secondary response had peaked, though it was weaker.

Notes on this clonotype: The antigen is unknown.

The 5'RACE template-switching step produced TCR cDNA and added a universal primer site and UMIs. TCRdb recomputed calls from the 5' RACE reads with MiXCR, one row per CDR3 protein. The data contain about 350,000 distinct CDR3 sequences, approximately 4% of them singletons. Germline lookup yields CDR1 SGHDN and CDR2 FVKESK. The V and J ends lost 1 base and 3 bases, in that order; junction bases with no gene match: 10. This CDR3 region has 17 residues. This chain connects TRBV14 to TRBJ2-5; TRBD2 agrees at 8 bases. Sequences were derived from PBMCs, sampled 5 days after the yellow fever booster vaccination. The sequence was collected from a man between 18 and 29 years old who received the YFV17D yellow fever vaccine. This CDR3 is CASSQGNLPGGEETQYF. In DNA form, the CDR3 reads TGTGCCAGCAGCCAAGGGAATCTTCCGGGAGGGGAAGAGACCCAGTACTTC.